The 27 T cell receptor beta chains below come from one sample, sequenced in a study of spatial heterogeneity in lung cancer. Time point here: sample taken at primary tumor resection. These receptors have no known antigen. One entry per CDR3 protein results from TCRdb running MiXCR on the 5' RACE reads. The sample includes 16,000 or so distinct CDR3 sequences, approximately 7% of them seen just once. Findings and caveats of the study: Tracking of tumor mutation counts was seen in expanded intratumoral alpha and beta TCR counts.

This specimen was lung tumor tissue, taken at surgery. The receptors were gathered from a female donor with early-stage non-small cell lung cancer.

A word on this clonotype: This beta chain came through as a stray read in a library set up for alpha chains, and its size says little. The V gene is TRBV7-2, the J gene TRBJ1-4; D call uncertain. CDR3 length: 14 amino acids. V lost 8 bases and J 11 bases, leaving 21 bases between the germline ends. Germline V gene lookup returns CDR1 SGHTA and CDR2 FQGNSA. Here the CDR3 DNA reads TGTGCCAGCCGCCCCTCCCCAGCGGCTATGAAACTGTTTTTT. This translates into CASRPSPAAMKLFF.

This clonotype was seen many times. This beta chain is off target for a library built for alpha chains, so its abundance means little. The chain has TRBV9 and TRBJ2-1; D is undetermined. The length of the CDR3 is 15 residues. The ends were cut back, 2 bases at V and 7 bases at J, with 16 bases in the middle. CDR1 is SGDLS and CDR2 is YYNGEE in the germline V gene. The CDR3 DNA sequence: TGTGCCAGCAGCGTGGGCGACTCCGTACCTAATGAGCAGTTCTTC. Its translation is CASSVGDSVPNEQFF.

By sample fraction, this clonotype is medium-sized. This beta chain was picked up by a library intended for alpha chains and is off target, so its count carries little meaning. The CDR3 DNA sequence: TGCAGTGCTAGAGATCTCAACAGGGGATCCGAGCAGTACTTC. Translating gives CSARDLNRGSEQYF. V is TRBV20-1 and J is TRBJ2-7, with 7 bases fitting TRBD1. Unmatched junction bases numbered 8, after V lost 0 bases and J lost 6 bases. CDR1 is DFQATT and CDR2 is SNEGSKA in the germline V gene (reference sequence). The CDR3 consists of 14 residues.

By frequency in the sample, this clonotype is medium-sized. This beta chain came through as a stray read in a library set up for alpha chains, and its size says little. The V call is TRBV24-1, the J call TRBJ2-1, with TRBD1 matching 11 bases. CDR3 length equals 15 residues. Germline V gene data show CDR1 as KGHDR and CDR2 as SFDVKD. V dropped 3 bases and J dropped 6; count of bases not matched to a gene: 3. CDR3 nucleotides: TGTGCCACCAGTGATAGGACAGGGGGCTTCAATGAGCAGTTCTTC. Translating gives CATSDRTGGFNEQFF.

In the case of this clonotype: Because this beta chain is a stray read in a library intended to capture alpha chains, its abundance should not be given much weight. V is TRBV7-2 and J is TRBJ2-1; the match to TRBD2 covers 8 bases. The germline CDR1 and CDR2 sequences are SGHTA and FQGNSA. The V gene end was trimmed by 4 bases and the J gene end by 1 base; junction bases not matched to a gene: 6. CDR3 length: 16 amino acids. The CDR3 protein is CASSSPLAVSYNEQFF. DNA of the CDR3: TGTGCCAGCAGCTCACCACTAGCGGTTTCCTACAATGAGCAGTTCTTC.

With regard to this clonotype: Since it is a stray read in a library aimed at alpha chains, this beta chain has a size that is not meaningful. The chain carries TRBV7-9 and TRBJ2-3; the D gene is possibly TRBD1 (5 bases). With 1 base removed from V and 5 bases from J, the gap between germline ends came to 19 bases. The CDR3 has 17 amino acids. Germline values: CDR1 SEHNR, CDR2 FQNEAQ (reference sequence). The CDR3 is CASSLGTQGFQGDTQYF. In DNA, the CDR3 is TGTGCCAGCAGCTTAGGAACCCAGGGATTTCAGGGAGATACGCAGTATTTT.

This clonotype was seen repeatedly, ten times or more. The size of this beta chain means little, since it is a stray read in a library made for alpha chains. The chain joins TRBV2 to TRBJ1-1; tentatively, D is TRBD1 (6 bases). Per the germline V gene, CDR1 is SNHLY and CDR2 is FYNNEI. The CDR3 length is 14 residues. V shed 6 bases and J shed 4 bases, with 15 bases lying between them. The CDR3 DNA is TGTGCCAGCAGGGAACAGGGCCCGAGCACTGAAGCTTTCTTT. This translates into CASREQGPSTEAFF.

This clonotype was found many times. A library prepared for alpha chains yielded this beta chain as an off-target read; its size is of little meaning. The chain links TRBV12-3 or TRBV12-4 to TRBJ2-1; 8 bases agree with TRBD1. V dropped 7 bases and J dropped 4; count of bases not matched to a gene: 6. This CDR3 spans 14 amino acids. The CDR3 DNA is TGTGCCAGCATCCAGGGGGCGCCTTACAATGAGCAGTTCTTC. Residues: CASIQGAPYNEQFF.

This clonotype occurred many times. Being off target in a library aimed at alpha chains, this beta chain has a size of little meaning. CDR3 amino acids: CASSAQSGRVPTF. The DNA of the CDR3 is TGTGCCAGCAGTGCCCAAAGCGGGCGCGTTCCTACCTTC. The chain is built from TRBV12-3 or TRBV12-4 and TRBJ1-2; the D is unclear. The CDR3 spans 13 residues. Trimming cost V 5 bases and J 14 bases, with 21 bases left between them.

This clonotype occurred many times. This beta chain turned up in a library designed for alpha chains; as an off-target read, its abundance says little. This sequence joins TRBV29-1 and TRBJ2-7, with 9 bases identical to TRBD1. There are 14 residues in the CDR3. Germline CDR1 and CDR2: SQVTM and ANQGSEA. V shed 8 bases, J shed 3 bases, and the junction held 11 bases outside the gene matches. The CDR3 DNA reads TGCAGCACAAAGACGGGGACAGGGATCTACGAGCAGTACTTC. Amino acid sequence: CSTKTGTGIYEQYF.

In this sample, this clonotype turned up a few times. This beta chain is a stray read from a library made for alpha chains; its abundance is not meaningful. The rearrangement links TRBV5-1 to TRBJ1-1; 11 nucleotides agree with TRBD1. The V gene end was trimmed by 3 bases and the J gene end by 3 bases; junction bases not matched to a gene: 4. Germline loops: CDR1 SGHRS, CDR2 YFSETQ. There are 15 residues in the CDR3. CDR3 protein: CASSSGQGADTEAFF. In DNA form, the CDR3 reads TGCGCCAGCAGCTCCGGACAGGGGGCGGACACTGAAGCTTTCTTT.

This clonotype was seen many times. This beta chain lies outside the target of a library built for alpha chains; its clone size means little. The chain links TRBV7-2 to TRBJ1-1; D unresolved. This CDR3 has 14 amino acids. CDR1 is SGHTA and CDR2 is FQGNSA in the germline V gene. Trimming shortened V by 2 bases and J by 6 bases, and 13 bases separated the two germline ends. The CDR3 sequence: CASSLFPRAAEAFF. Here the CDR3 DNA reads TGTGCCAGCAGCTTATTCCCGAGGGCCGCTGAAGCTTTCTTT.

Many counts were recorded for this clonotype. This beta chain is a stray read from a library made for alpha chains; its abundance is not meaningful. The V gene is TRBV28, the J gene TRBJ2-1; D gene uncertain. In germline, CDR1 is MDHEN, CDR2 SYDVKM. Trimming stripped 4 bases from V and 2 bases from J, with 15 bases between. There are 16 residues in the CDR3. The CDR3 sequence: CASSSTMDGTYNEQFF. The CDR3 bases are TGTGCCAGCAGTTCCACAATGGACGGTACCTACAATGAGCAGTTCTTC.

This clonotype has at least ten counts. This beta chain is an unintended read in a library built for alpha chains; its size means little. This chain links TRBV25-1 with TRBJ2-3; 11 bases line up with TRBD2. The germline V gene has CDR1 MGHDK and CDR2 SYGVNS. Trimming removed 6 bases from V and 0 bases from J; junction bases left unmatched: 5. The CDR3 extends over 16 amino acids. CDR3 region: CASSKLAGASTDTQYF. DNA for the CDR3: TGTGCCAGCAGCAAACTAGCGGGGGCTAGCACAGATACGCAGTATTTT.

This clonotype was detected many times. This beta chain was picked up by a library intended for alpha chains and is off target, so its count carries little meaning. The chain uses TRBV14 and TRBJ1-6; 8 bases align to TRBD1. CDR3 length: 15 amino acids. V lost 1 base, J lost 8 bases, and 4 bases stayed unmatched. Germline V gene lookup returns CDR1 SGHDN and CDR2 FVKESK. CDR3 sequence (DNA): TGTGCCAGCAGCCAAGCACAGGGGGGTTATTCACCCCTCCACTTT. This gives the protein CASSQAQGGYSPLHF.

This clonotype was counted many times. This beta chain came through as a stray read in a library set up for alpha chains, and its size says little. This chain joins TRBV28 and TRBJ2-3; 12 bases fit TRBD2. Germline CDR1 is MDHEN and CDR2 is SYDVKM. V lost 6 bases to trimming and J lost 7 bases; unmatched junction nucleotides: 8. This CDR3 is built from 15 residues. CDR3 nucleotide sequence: TGTGCCAGCAGCGAAACTAGCGGGGGGATTAATACGCAGTATTTT. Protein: CASSETSGGINTQYF.

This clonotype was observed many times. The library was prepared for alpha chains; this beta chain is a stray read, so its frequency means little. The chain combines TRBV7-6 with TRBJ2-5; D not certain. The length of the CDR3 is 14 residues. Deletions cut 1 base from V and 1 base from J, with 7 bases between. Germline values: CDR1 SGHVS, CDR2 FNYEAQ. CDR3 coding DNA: TGTGCCAGCAGCTTAGGGGCAGCCCAAGAGACCCAGTACTTC. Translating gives CASSLGAAQETQYF.

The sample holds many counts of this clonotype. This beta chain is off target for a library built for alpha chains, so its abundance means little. The CDR3 is CASSFPDRPNYGYTF. In DNA form, the CDR3 reads TGTGCCAGCAGTTTCCCGGACAGGCCTAACTATGGCTACACCTTC. The rearrangement joins TRBV28 to TRBJ1-2; 7 nucleotides align to TRBD1. Per germline, CDR1 MDHEN and CDR2 SYDVKM. With V trimmed by 3 bases and J by 0 bases, 4 bases remained unmatched. The CDR3 is 15 residues long.

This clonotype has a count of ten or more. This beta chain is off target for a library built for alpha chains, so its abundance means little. CDR3: CASRWTHEETQYF. In DNA, the CDR3 is TGTGCCAGTAGGTGGACACACGAAGAGACCCAGTACTTC. The V call is TRBV19, the J call TRBJ2-5; weak D call: TRBD1 (5 bases). Trimming shortened V by 6 bases and J by 3 bases, and 11 bases separated the two germline ends. The CDR3 spans 13 residues. Germline lookup yields CDR1 LNHDA and CDR2 SQIVND (reference sequence). Supplemented by reference TRBV19 and TRBJ2-5, the full variable domain reads DGGITQSPKYLFRKEGQNVTLSCEQNLNHDAMYWYRQDPGQGLRLIYYSQIVNDFQKGDIAEGYSVSREKKESFPLTVTSAQKNPTAFYLCASRWTHEETQYFGPGTRLLVL.

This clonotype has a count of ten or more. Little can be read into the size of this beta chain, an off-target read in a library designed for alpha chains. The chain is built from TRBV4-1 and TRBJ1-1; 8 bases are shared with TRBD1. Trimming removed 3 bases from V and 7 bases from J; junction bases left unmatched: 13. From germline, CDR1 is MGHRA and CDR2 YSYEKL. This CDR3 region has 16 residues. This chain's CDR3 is CASSQGDDRGWNEAFF. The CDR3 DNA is TGCGCCAGCAGCCAGGGGGACGACAGGGGATGGAATGAAGCTTTCTTT.

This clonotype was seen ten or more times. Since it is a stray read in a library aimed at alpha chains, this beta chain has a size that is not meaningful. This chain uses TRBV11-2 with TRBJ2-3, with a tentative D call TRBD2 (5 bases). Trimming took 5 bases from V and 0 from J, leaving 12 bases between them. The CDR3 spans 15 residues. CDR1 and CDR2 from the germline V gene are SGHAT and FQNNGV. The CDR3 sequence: CASSAGHLSTDTQYF. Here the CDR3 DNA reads TGTGCCAGCAGCGCGGGCCACTTAAGCACAGATACGCAGTATTTT.

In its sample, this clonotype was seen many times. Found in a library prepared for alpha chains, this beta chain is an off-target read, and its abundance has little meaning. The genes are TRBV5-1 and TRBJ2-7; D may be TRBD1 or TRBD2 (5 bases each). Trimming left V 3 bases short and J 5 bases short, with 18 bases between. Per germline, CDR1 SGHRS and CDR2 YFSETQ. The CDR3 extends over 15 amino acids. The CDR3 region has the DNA TGCGCCAGCAGCTCCGGGACCTACGCCGGGAACGAGCAGTACTTC. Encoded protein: CASSSGTYAGNEQYF.

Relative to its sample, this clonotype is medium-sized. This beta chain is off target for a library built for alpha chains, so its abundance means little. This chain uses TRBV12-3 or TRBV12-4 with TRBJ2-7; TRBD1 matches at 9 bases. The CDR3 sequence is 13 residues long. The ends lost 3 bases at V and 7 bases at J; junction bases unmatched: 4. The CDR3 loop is CASSFLDRGEQYF. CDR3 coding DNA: TGTGCCAGCAGTTTCTTGGACAGGGGAGAGCAGTACTTC.

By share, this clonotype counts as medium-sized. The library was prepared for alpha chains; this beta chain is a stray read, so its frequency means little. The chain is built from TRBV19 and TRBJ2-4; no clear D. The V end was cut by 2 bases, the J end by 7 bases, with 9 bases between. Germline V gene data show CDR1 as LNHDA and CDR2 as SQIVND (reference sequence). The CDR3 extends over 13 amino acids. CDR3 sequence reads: CASSIRPSNIQYF. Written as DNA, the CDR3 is TGTGCCAGTAGTATACGTCCTTCGAACATTCAGTACTTC. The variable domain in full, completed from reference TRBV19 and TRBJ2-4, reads DGGITQSPKYLFRKEGQNVTLSCEQNLNHDAMYWYRQDPGQGLRLIYYSQIVNDFQKGDIAEGYSVSREKKESFPLTVTSAQKNPTAFYLCASSIRPSNIQYFGAGTRLSVL.

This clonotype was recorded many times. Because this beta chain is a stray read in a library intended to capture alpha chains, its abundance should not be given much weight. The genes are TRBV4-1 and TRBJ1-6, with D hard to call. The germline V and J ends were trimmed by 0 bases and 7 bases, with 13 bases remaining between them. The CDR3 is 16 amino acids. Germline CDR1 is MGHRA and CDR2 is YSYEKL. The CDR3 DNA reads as TGCGCCAGCAGCCAAGATGAGGGAGTACGGAATTCACCCCTCCACTTT. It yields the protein CASSQDEGVRNSPLHF.

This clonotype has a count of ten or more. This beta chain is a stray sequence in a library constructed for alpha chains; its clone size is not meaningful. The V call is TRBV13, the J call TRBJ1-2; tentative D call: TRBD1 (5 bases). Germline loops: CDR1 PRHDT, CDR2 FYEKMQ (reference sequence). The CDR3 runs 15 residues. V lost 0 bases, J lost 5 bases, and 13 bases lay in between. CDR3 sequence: CASSLGYQGGYGYTF. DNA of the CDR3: TGTGCCAGCAGCTTAGGCTACCAGGGTGGTTATGGCTACACCTTC. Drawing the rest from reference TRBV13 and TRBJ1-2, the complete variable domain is AAGVIQSPRHLIKEKRETATLKCYPIPRHDTVYWYQQGPGQDPQFLISFYEKMQSDKGSIPDRFSAQQFSDYHSELNMSSLELGDSALYFCASSLGYQGGYGYTFGSGTRLTVV.

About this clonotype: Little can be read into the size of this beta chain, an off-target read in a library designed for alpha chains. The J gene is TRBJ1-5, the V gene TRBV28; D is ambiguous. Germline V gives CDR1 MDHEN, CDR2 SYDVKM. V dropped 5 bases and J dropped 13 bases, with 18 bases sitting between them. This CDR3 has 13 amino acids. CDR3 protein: CASSLLIDWTQHF. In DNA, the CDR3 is TGTGCCAGCAGTCTGCTAATCGACTGGACTCAGCATTTT.